The 13 T cell receptor beta chains listed next were all sequenced from one sample in a study of shared clonotypes between healthy human individuals. Profiling relied on immunoSEQ multiplex PCR, and the TCRdb table lists in-frame clones only, not all of them. The data show a few million clones, with approximately 93% seen just once and 0.35% to 0.5% held by the top ten. The specimen sequenced was naive CD4+ T cells from PBMCs. As for subset: CD45RA+ positively selected. These receptors were obtained from a man between 18 and 35 years old in good health. Some clones in this sample may be carry-over from other donors' samples.

The chain is built from TRBV11-2 and TRBJ1-6; D gene ambiguous. The CDR3 extends over 15 amino acids. The V and J ends lost 2 bases and 5 bases respectively, with 10 bases between them. The germline gives CDR1 SGHAT, CDR2 FQNNGV. The CDR3: CASSLLTGNNSPLHF. The CDR3 coding sequence is TGTGCCAGCAGCTTATTAACCGGGAATAATTCACCCCTCCACTTT.

This clone appeared once. This chain links TRBV6-9 with TRBJ1-4; the D gene is possibly TRBD1 (5 bases). V dropped 5 bases and J dropped 6 bases, with 22 bases sitting between them. CDR1 MNHGY and CDR2 SVAAGI come from the germline V gene. CDR3 size: 17 residues. CDR3 DNA: TGTGCCAGCAGTCTTTTCTCCCTTGGAGGGGCCCATGAAAAACTGTTTTTT. Translation gives CASSLFSLGGAHEKLFF.

The rearrangement links TRBV28 to TRBJ2-2, with 11 positions matching TRBD2. Germline loops: CDR1 MDHEN, CDR2 SYDVKM. The V and J ends lost 3 bases and 1 base, in that order; junction bases with no gene match: 1. The CDR3 runs to 16 residues. CDR3 DNA sequence: TGTGCCAGCAGTTTGGGACTAGCGGTGAACACCGGGGAGCTGTTTTTT. This sequence encodes CASSLGLAVNTGELFF.

The V gene is TRBV7-6, the J gene TRBJ2-7; 7 nucleotides match TRBD2. This CDR3 is built from 15 residues. With V trimmed by 5 bases and J by 3 bases, 10 bases remained unmatched. Germline assignment: CDR1 SGHVS and CDR2 FNYEAQ. The CDR3 region has the DNA TGTGCCAGCAGCCTGCTCGAGGGGAGGGGCTACGAGCAGTACTTC. This sequence encodes CASSLLEGRGYEQYF.

The genes are TRBV7-3 and TRBJ2-3, with 7 bases fitting TRBD2. This CDR3 has 16 residues. The J segment lost 4 bases and the V segment lost 5 bases, leaving 12 bases of the junction unmatched. Germline V gene lookup returns CDR1 SGHTA and CDR2 FQGTGA. The CDR3, as DNA: TGTGCCAGCAGCCCCGCTGGCGGGAGTCTCCCAGATACGCAGTATTTT. This translates into CASSPAGGSLPDTQYF.

This chain joins TRBV6-5 and TRBJ1-6; tentatively, D is TRBD1 (5 bases). Trimming took 0 bases from V and 10 from J, leaving 7 bases between them. Germline V gene data show CDR1 as MNHEY and CDR2 as SVGAGI. This CDR3 is 13 amino acids long. The CDR3 here is CASSYSGDSPLHF. The DNA for the CDR3 is TGTGCCAGCAGTTACTCTGGGGACTCACCCCTCCACTTT.

This clone occurred once. The V and J genes are TRBV28 and TRBJ1-1, with D uncertain. The CDR3 totals 14 residues. Germline V gene lookup returns CDR1 MDHEN and CDR2 SYDVKM. Trimming took off 5 bases at V and 1 base at J, with 11 bases between the two ends. CDR3 sequence (DNA): TGTGCCAGCAGTATGCCCTCCTGGAACACTGAAGCTTTCTTT. Amino acid sequence: CASSMPSWNTEAFF.

V is TRBV4-1 and J is TRBJ1-4, with 8 bases fitting TRBD1. The CDR3 runs 18 residues. Trimming removed 3 bases from V and 1 base from J; junction bases left unmatched: 10. Germline-derived CDR1 and CDR2 are MGHRA and YSYEKL. The CDR3 nucleotides read TGCGCCAGCAGCCACCGTGCGATTGACAGGGGAACTAATGAAAAACTGTTTTTT. It codes for CASSHRAIDRGTNEKLFF.

The rearrangement joins TRBV9 to TRBJ2-7; tentatively, D is TRBD2 (6 bases). Germline V lookup: CDR1 SGDLS, CDR2 YYNGEE. This CDR3 is built from 15 residues. V dropped 0 bases and J dropped 3 bases, with 13 bases sitting between them. Here the CDR3 reads CASSVAQGLFYEQYF. The CDR3 nucleotides read TGTGCCAGCAGCGTAGCTCAGGGACTCTTCTACGAGCAGTACTTC.

As for this clone: The sample has other DNA sequences that encode this CDR3 too. This chain uses TRBV5-6 with TRBJ2-3; TRBD2 matches at 9 bases. This CDR3 contains 15 residues. Per the germline V gene, CDR1 is SGHDT and CDR2 is YYEEEE. V gave up 4 bases and J gave up 0 bases; unmatched junction bases: 3. The CDR3 DNA reads as TGTGCCAGCAGCCGACTAGCGGCTAGCACAGATACGCAGTATTTT. Protein product: CASSRLAASTDTQYF.

This clone was seen a single time. The rearrangement joins TRBV12-5 to TRBJ2-1; 14 nucleotides match TRBD2. This CDR3 spans 15 amino acids. The junction had 8 bases not matched to a gene; V was cut back by 8 bases and J by 8 bases. Germline CDR1 reads LGHNT; CDR2 reads FRNRAP. CDR3 DNA: TGTGCTAGTTCCAGTGGACTAGCGGGAGGCTATGAGCAGTTCTTC. Translating gives CASSSGLAGGYEQFF.

A single count supports this clone. The V gene is TRBV27, the J gene TRBJ2-7; D gene ambiguous. The CDR3 is 14 amino acids. Trimming pared 5 bases from V and 5 bases from J, leaving 16 bases between. Germline values: CDR1 MNHEY, CDR2 SMNVEV (reference sequence). CDR3 DNA: TGTGCCAGCAGTGTCCATGGGTCGGCTAACGAGCAGTACTTC. Protein sequence: CASSVHGSANEQYF.

This clone was counted once. The V gene is TRBV5-1, the J gene TRBJ2-2; 9 nucleotides agree with TRBD1. V lost 0 bases, J lost 6 bases, and 12 bases stayed unmatched. Germline loops: CDR1 SGHRS, CDR2 YFSETQ. The CDR3 sequence is 18 residues long. The CDR3 sequence is CASSLATFGTGRSGELFF. CDR3 sequence (DNA): TGCGCCAGCAGCTTGGCGACCTTCGGGACAGGGAGGTCCGGGGAGCTGTTTTTT.